Following are 14 T cell receptor beta chains from one sample sequenced in a study of cytomegalovirus exposure and HLA in healthy donors. PCR amplification relied on 60 Vbeta primers (plus 13 Jbeta primers). The method was immunoSEQ multiplex PCR; TCRdb's version includes in-frame clones alone and lacks a portion of them. The sample includes under 200,000 clones, approximately 72% of them seen just once. Sequencing used PBMCs. The receptor set was obtained from a man aged 50 to 59 in good health and CMV-seronegative.

The V gene is TRBV10-1, the J gene TRBJ2-7; 9 bases line up with TRBD1. This CDR3 is 14 amino acids long. V lost 7 bases, J lost 5 bases, and 9 bases stayed unmatched. Germline V gives CDR1 WNHNN, CDR2 SYGVQD (reference sequence). The CDR3 loop is CASILTGGRHEQYF. CDR3 coding DNA: TGCGCCAGCATACTGACAGGGGGTCGGCACGAGCAGTACTTC.

This rearrangement joins TRBV28 to TRBJ1-5; 7 bases map to TRBD1. Germline values: CDR1 MDHEN, CDR2 SYDVKM. The J segment lost 5 bases and the V segment lost 7 bases, leaving 11 bases of the junction unmatched. This CDR3 is 15 amino acids long. The CDR3 bases are TGTGCCAGCACTTACCGGGCAGGGGGAGATCAGCCCCAGCATTTT. Amino acid sequence: CASTYRAGGDQPQHF.

The chain couples TRBV21-1 to TRBJ2-5; TRBD2, as called in the table, went unchecked against the DNA. TRBV21-1 is a pseudogene segment. CDR3 length: 15 residues. CDR3 sequence: CASSKRTSLRETQYF. The DNA for the CDR3 is TGTGCCAGCAGCAAGAGGACTAGCTTAAGAGAGACCCAGTACTTC.

The V and J genes are TRBV6-5 and TRBJ2-5, with a weak D call TRBD1 (6 bases). Germline CDR1 and CDR2: MNHEY and SVGAGI. Trimming removed 7 bases at V and 4 bases at J, with 19 bases between. This CDR3 spans 15 amino acids. Written as DNA, the CDR3 is TGTGCCAGCAAGGAAAGTGGGGGCGCGGGAGAGACCCAGTACTTC. It yields the protein CASKESGGAGETQYF.

The V call is TRBV19, the J call TRBJ1-4; 7 bases line up with TRBD1. V lost 4 bases and J lost 5; bases outside the gene matches: 7. CDR1 LNHDA and CDR2 SQIVND come from the germline V gene (reference sequence). The CDR3 loop spans 15 amino acids. The CDR3: CASSTWTGSNEKLFF. CDR3 DNA sequence: TGTGCCAGTAGTACCTGGACAGGCTCGAATGAAAAACTGTTTTTT.

This clone was counted a few times. The sample carries other DNA sequences with the same CDR3. V gene TRBV18 combines with J gene TRBJ2-1; 7 positions match TRBD1. In germline, CDR1 is KGHSH, CDR2 LQKENI. Germline trimming cut 3 bases from V and 2 bases from J; bases unmatched to any gene: 4. CDR3 size: 15 residues. CDR3 sequence: CASSPPGTAYNEQFF. The CDR3 DNA reads as TGTGCCAGCTCACCTCCCGGGACAGCCTACAATGAGCAGTTCTTC.

This chain connects TRBV15 to TRBJ2-7; 7 bases fit TRBD1. V lost 3 bases to trimming and J lost 6 bases; unmatched junction nucleotides: 8. CDR3 size: 14 residues. From germline, CDR1 is LNHNV and CDR2 YYDKDF (reference sequence). CDR3 sequence (DNA): TGTGCCACCAGCAGCTTACAGGGGCGAGGCGAGCAGTACTTC. Translating it yields CATSSLQGRGEQYF. Full variable domain (rest looked up from reference TRBV15 and TRBJ2-7): DAMVIQNPRYQVTQFGKPVTLSCSQTLNHNVMYWYQQKSSQAPKLLFHYYDKDFNNEADTPDNFQSRRPNTSFCFLDIRSPGLGDTAMYLCATSSLQGRGEQYFGPGTRLTVT.

The V and J genes are TRBV5-1 and TRBJ1-4; D gene unclear. The CDR3 has 14 residues. The germline V and J ends were trimmed by 4 bases and 0 bases, with 7 bases remaining between them. The germline gives CDR1 SGHRS, CDR2 YFSETQ. DNA for the CDR3: TGCGCCAGCAGCGCGGTTGCAACTAATGAAAAACTGTTTTTT. Translation gives CASSAVATNEKLFF.

This clone was seen a handful of times. The V call is TRBV4-2, the J call TRBJ2-1; the match to TRBD2 covers 7 bases. The ends lost 4 bases at V and 4 bases at J; junction bases unmatched: 4. Germline assignment: CDR1 LGHNA and CDR2 YNFKEQ. The CDR3 is made up of 14 amino acids. CDR3 DNA: TGTGCCAGCAGCCCTAGCGGAGAGTACAATGAGCAGTTCTTC. Protein sequence: CASSPSGEYNEQFF.

This chain connects TRBV21-1 to TRBJ1-1. TRBV21-1 is designated a pseudogene. The CDR3 contains 16 residues. CDR3 nucleotides: TGTGCCAGCAGCAAAGAGGACCCCGGGATGAACACTGAAGCTTTCTTT. It encodes CASSKEDPGMNTEAFF.

This chain uses TRBV28 with TRBJ2-2; a possible D gene is TRBD2 (5 bases). Germline V gene sequence: CDR1 MDHEN, CDR2 SYDVKM. Trimming pared 5 bases from V and 1 base from J, leaving 14 bases between. This CDR3 comprises 16 residues. The CDR3 loop reads CASSGWTHENTGELFF. CDR3 nucleotide sequence: TGTGCCAGCAGTGGGTGGACTCACGAGAACACCGGGGAGCTGTTTTTT. Full variable domain (outside the CDR3, taken from reference TRBV28 and TRBJ2-2): DVKVTQSSRYLVKRTGEKVFLECVQDMDHENMFWYRQDPGLGLRLIYFSYDVKMKEKGDIPEGYSVSREKKERFSLILESASTNQTSMYLCASSGWTHENTGELFFGEGSRLTVL.

This clone has more than one count but fewer than ten. The chain links TRBV5-8 to TRBJ2-7, with 7 bases identical to TRBD1. J lost 3 bases, V lost 3 bases, and 9 bases had no gene match. Germline V gives CDR1 SGHTS, CDR2 YDEGEE. CDR3 length equals 15 residues. CDR3 protein: CASSSEMGQFYEQYF. The DNA for the CDR3 is TGTGCCAGCAGCTCGGAAATGGGACAGTTCTACGAGCAGTACTTC.

This clone showed up just a few times. The CDR3 bases are TGCGCCAGCAGCTTGCTGGACAGGGATATTGGCTACACCTTC. It translates to CASSLLDRDIGYTF. The rearrangement uses TRBV5-1 and TRBJ1-2, with 8 nucleotides matching TRBD1. Germline CDR1 is SGHRS and CDR2 is YFSETQ. V trimming: 1 base; J trimming: 7 bases; junction bases outside the gene matches: 6. The CDR3 length is 14 residues.

CDR3 in DNA: TGTGCCAGCAGCTTAGAGCCGGACAGGCCCTATGGCTACACCTTC. Its protein product is CASSLEPDRPYGYTF. The gene calls are TRBV11-2 and TRBJ1-2, with 7 bases identical to TRBD1. The junction had 5 bases not matched to a gene; V was cut back by 0 bases and J by 4 bases. Germline CDR1 reads SGHAT; CDR2 reads FQNNGV. CDR3 size: 15 residues.